This TCR beta chain came from a study of siplizumab effects on memory and regulatory T cells (dated by TCRdb to about 2019). As for the study more broadly: The study examined how the anti-CD2 antibody siplizumab affects alloreactive T-cell subsets in allogeneic mixed lymphocyte reactions built from human PBMCs. The full study reports these points: Unstimulated naive T cells appeared to be more diverse than memory T cells, and naive cells seemed to make a substantial contribution to the alloresponse. Whether proliferating Tregs from siplizumab cultures were suppressive was not functionally confirmed. Roughly 75-95% of proliferating CD4+ or CD8+ clones could not be assigned a naive or memory phenotype. Of the alloreactive CD4+ clones that could be mapped, the Treg-derived share averaged roughly 73% with siplizumab compared with around 27% in control reactions. The cumulative frequency of alloreactive sequences traceable to unstimulated CD4+ memory T cells was significantly reduced by siplizumab. Sequences below about 10^-5 frequency were poorly captured, so only a minor fraction of alloreactive clones could be mapped to unstimulated subsets.

Trimming takes 6 bases off V and 3 bases off J; junction bases not matched to a gene: 7. Per the germline V gene, MNHNS is the CDR1 and SASEGT is the CDR2. The CDR3 runs 14 residues from the cysteine to the phenylalanine. The only DNA kept is the CDR3, 42 bases in frame from the first base. The library relied on the immunoSEQ multiplex PCR assay. Approximately 93,000 TCR templates per sample were assayed by the deep sequencing platform. Genomic DNA extracted from sorted T cells was used for TCRbeta CDR3 sequencing. On the authors' methods: The R programming language was used for clonal analysis of TCRbeta CDR3 data. Alloreactive CD4+ and CD8+ clones were identified by comparing unstimulated samples to CFSE-low samples taken after the reaction. Regulatory or non-regulatory origin of alloreactive CD4+ clones was assigned by matching sequences to the sorted unstimulated Treg and non-Treg repertoires. TCRdb retrieved this table from immuneACCESS and kept in-frame rearrangements only. Not all clones are present; in checked studies, unresolved V genes account for under half, and no reason is known for the remainder. D and trimming come from the DNA, and the V and J calls and clone size come from that table. This sample gives 100,000 or so clones in total; 94% of them show up just once. The ten largest clones capture roughly 1.4% of the sample.

In the case of this clone: Its target antigen remains unknown. Within one base of it there is no much larger clone, and no base qualities were kept.

Sorted unstimulated T cells and proliferating T cells recovered from mixed lymphocyte reactions underwent TCRbeta CDR3 sequencing. Fresh whole blood from fewer than 11 HLA-typed healthy donors served as the source for isolating PBMCs. Unstimulated CD4+ non-regulatory T cells were FACS-sorted to map the origin of alloreactive clones. The TCR originated in a human donor in good health. Material for sequencing was non-Treg CD4+ T cells sorted from blood. The intended sense of this specimen's cell subset or site label: FACS-sorted unstimulated CD4+ non-regulatory T cells. The chain was built from TRBV6-1 and TRBJ2-7; the central 8 bases match TRBD1. The DNA is TGTGCCAGCAGCAGAAACAGGGGGAGCTACGAGCAGTACTTC. It encodes CASSRNRGSYEQYF.